This T cell receptor beta chain came from a study of blood T cell repertoires in COVID-19. As for the study in general: The samples span acute and convalescent COVID-19 from the United States, Italy and Spain. The analysed material was cDNA or gDNA that came from T cells, B-cell-depleted T cells, or PBMCs.

Authors' methods: Nucleated cell number was recorded as an estimate derived from reference gene primer amplification. Sequencing used immunoSEQ multiplex PCR; TCRdb keeps in-frame clones, though not all of them. Clone size and V and J calls were adopted from that table, with D and trimming inferred from the DNA. The sample lists about 99,000 clones, roughly 78% occurring once. Trimming took off 6 bases at V and 2 bases at J, with 10 bases between the two ends. This CDR3 is built from 13 residues. The germline CDR1 and CDR2 sequences are LNHDA and SQIVND (reference sequence). The TCR comes from a woman older than 75 with active or convalescent COVID-19. Input material: peripheral blood. The V gene is TRBV19, the J gene TRBJ1-1; perhaps TRBD1 as D (6 bases). In nucleotides, the CDR3 is TGTGCCAGTAGCGGACAGACAAACACTGAAGCTTTCTTT. It encodes CASSGQTNTEAFF.